This T cell receptor (beta chain) derives from a study of blood T cell repertoires in COVID-19. The table came from immunoSEQ multiplex PCR; TCRdb's copy has only in-frame clones and leaves some out. The repertoire holds around 46,000 clones, with over 75% as singletons. The TCR sequence derives from a woman aged 80 or over with COVID-19, enrolled during active disease. The sample consisted of peripheral blood.

CDR3 sequence (DNA): TGTGCCAGCACCATCAGGACTAGTTTCAAGCAGTACTTC. Translated, it gives CASTIRTSFKQYF. The chain couples TRBV12-3 or TRBV12-4 to TRBJ2-7, with 7 bases that match TRBD2. CDR3 length equals 13 residues. J gave up 8 bases and V 7 bases, and 11 bases lay outside the gene matches.